These 5 T cell receptor beta chains originate from one sample sequenced in a study of blood T cell repertoires in COVID-19. Method: immunoSEQ multiplex PCR; TCRdb's copy keeps in-frame clones and lacks some. The sample has 180,000 or so clones, 86% seen once; the top ten hold roughly 3%. The sample was peripheral blood. These receptors came from a man aged 65 to 85 with acute or convalescent COVID-19.

CDR3 bases: TGTGCCAGCAGACCGACAGAGAGCTATGGCTACACCTTC. Amino acids: CASRPTESYGYTF. The chain is built from TRBV12-3 or TRBV12-4 and TRBJ1-2, with D possibly matching TRBD1 (5 bases). The CDR3 has 13 amino acids. Trimming pared 6 bases from V and 4 bases from J, leaving 12 bases between.

V usage is TRBV11-1 and J usage is TRBJ2-7, with 8 nucleotides matching TRBD1. V lost 4 bases and J lost 5; bases outside the gene matches: 4. The germline V gene has CDR1 SGHAT and CDR2 FQDESV (reference sequence). This CDR3 spans 13 amino acids. In DNA, the CDR3 is TGTGCCAGCAGCTCAGGGACAGGTAACGAGCAGTACTTC. Translation gives CASSSGTGNEQYF.

This clone has just one count. This rearrangement joins TRBV5-4 to TRBJ2-3, with D possibly matching TRBD2 (5 bases). The CDR3 has 15 residues. In germline, CDR1 is SGHNT, CDR2 YYREEE (reference sequence). Trimming removed 5 bases at V and 4 bases at J, with 17 bases between. CDR3 sequence (DNA): TGTGCCAGCAGTCTGCGTAGCGTGTCCCCAGATACGCAGTATTTT. Amino acid sequence: CASSLRSVSPDTQYF.

V is TRBV5-1 and J is TRBJ2-1, with D perhaps TRBD1 (6 bases). Trimming took off 4 bases at V and 4 bases at J, with 15 bases between the two ends. This CDR3 region has 15 residues. Germline loops: CDR1 SGHRS, CDR2 YFSETQ. CDR3 region: CASSGTSGAYNEQFF. Here the CDR3 DNA reads TGCGCCAGCAGCGGCACCTCAGGGGCTTACAATGAGCAGTTCTTC.

J is TRBJ2-2 and V is TRBV27; tentative D call: TRBD1 (6 bases). The CDR3 runs 15 residues. Deletions cut 6 bases from V and 4 bases from J, with 15 bases between. The germline V gene has CDR1 MNHEY and CDR2 SMNVEV (reference sequence). CDR3 residues: CASSPSGASTGELFF. CDR3 in DNA: TGTGCCAGCAGCCCCTCAGGGGCCTCCACCGGGGAGCTGTTTTTT.